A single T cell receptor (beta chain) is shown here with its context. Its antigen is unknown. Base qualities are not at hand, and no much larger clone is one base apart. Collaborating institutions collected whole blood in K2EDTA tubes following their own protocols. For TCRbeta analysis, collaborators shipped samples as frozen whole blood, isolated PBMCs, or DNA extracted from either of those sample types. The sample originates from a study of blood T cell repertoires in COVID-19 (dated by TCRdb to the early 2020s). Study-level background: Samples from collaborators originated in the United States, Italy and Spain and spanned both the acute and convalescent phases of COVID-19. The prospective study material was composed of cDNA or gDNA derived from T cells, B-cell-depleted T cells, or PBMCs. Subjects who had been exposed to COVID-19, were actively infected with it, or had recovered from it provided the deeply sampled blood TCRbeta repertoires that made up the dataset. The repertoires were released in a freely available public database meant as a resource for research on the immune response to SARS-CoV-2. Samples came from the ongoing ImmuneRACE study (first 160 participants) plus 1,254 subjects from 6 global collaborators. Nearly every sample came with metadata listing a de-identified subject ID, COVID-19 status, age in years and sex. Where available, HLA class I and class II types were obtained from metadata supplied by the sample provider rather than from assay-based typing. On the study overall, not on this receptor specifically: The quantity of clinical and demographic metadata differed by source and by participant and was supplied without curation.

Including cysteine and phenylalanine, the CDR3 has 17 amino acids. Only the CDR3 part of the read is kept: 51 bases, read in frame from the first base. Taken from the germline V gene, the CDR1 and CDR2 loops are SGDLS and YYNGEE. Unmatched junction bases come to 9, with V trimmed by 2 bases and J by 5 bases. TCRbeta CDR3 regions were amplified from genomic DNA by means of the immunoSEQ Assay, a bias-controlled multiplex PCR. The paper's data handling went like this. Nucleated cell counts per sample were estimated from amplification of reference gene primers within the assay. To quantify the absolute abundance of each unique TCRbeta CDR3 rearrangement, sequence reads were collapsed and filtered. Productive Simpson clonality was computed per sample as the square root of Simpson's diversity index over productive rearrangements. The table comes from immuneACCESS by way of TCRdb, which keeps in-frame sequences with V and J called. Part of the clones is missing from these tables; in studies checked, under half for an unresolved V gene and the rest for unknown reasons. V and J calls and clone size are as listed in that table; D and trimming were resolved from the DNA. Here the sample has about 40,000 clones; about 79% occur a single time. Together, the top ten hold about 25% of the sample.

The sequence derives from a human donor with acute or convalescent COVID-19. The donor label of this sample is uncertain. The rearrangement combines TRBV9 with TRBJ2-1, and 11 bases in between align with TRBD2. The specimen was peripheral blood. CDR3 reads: CASSVATSGSFDNEQFF. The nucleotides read TGTGCCAGCAGCGTCGCCACTAGCGGGAGTTTCGACAATGAGCAGTTCTTC.